Here is one TCR beta chain with its context. This receptor's antigen is unknown. Base qualities are missing; no much larger clone stands one base away. Deletion took 3 bases off V and 4 bases off J, with a span of 12 bases between the germline ends. Including the terminal cysteine and phenylalanine, the CDR3 comprises 15 residues. This entry keeps only the CDR3 DNA: 45 bases, framed from base 1. According to the germline V gene (reference sequence), CDR1 reads LNHNV and CDR2 reads YYDKDF. The sample belongs to a study of technical replicates of blood from a few donors (dated 2017 in TCRdb). Library construction relied on the immunoSEQ multiplex PCR assay. The table was pulled from immuneACCESS by TCRdb, which kept in-frame rearrangements only. Such tables lose some clones; where checked, under half of the loss comes from unresolved V genes, and the rest has no known cause. The sample table holds around 70,000 clones, of which 85% to 95% were seen once. The ten top clones hold about 0.35% of the sample.

The rearrangement joined TRBV15 to TRBJ2-2; the D gene is not confidently resolved. The specimen sequenced was T cells isolated from PBMCs. The source of this sequence is a human donor in good health. CDR3 sequence: CATSRSYPGTGELFF. The base sequence is TGTGCCACCAGCAGGTCCTATCCCGGCACCGGGGAGCTGTTTTTT.